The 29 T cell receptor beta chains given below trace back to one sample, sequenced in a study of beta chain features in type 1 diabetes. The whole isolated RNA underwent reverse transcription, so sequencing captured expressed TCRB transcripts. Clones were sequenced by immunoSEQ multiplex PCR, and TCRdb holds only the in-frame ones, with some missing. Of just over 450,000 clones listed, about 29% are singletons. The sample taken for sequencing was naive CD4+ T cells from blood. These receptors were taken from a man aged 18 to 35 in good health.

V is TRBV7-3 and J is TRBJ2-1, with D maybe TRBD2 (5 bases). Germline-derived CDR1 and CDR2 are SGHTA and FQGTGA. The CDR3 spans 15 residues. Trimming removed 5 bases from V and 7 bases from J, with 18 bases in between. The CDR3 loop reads CASSPTTSKWNEQFF. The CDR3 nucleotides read TGTGCCAGCAGCCCGACTACATCTAAATGGAATGAGCAGTTCTTC.

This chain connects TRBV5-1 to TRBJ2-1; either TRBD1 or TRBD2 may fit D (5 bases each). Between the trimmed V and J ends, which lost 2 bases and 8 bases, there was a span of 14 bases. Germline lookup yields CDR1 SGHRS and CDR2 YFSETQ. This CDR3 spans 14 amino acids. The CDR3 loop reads CASSFGILGDEQFF. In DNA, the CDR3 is TGCGCCAGCAGCTTTGGTATATTGGGGGATGAGCAGTTCTTC. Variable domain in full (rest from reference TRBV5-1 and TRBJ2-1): KAGVTQTPRYLIKTRGQQVTLSCSPISGHRSVSWYQQTPGQGLQFLFEYFSETQRNKGNFPGRFSGRQFSNSRSEMNVSTLELGDSALYLCASSFGILGDEQFFGPGTRLTVL.

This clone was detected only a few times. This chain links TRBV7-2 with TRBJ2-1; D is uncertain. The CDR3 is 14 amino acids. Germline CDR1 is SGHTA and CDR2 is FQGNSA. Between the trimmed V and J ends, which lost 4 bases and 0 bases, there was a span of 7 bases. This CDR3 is CASSSLRSYNEQFF. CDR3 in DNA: TGTGCCAGCAGCTCTTTACGCTCCTACAATGAGCAGTTCTTC.

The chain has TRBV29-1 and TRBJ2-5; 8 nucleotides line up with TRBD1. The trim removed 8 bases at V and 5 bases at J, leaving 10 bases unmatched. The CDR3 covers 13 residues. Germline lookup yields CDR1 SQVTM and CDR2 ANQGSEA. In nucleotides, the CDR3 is TGCAGCTCCTCCAGGACAGGGTTGGAGACCCAGTACTTC. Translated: CSSSRTGLETQYF.

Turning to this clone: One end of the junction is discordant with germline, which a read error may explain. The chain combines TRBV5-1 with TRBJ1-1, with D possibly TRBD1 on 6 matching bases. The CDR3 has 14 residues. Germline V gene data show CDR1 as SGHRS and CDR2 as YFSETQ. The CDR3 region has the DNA TGCGCCAGCAGCTTGATGGCAGGAGACCTTAGGGGGATCTTT. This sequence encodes CASSLMAGDLRGIF.

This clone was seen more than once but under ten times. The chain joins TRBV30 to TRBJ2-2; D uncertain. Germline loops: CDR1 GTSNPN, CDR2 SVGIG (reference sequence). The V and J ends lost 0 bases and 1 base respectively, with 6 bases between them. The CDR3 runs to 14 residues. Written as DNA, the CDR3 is TGTGCCTGGAGTGTGACGGTGAACACCGGGGAGCTGTTTTTT. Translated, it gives CAWSVTVNTGELFF.

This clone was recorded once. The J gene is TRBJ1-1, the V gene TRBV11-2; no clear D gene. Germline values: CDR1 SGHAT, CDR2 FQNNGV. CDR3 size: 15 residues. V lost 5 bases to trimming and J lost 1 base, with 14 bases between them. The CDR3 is CASSPDGRQNTEAFF. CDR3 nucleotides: TGTGCCAGCAGCCCGGACGGGAGGCAGAACACTGAAGCTTTCTTT.

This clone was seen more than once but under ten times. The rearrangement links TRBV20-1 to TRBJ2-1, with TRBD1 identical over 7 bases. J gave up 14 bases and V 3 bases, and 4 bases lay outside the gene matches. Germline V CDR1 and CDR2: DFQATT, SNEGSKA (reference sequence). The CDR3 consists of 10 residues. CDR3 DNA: TGCAGTGCTAGTGGGGGACAGAAGTTCTTC. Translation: CSASGGQKFF.

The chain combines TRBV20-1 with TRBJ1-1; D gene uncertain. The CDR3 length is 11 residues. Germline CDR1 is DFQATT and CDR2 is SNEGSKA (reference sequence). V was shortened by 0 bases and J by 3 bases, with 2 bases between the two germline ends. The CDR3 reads CSAREYTEAFF. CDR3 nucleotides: TGCAGTGCTAGAGAATACACTGAAGCTTTCTTT.

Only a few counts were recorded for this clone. This CDR3 is CASSQIQATNEKLFF. The CDR3 DNA reads as TGCGCCAGCAGCCAAATACAAGCAACTAATGAAAAACTGTTTTTT. V gene TRBV4-1 combines with J gene TRBJ1-4; D gene unclear. The V gene's germline CDR1 is MGHRA and CDR2 YSYEKL. The CDR3 covers 15 residues. The V end was cut by 2 bases, the J end by 0 bases, with 7 bases between.

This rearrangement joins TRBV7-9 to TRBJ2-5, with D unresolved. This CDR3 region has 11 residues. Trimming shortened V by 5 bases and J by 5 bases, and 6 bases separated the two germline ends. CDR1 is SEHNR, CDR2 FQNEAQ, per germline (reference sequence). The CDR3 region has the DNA TGTGCCAGCAGCGCCTACGAGACCCAGTACTTC. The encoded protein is CASSAYETQYF.

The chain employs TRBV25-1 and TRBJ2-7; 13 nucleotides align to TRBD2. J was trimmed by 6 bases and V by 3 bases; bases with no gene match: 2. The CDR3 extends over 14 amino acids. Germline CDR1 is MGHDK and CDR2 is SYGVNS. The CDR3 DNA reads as TGTGCCAGCAGTGAGGGACTAGCGGGGAGCGAGCAGTACTTC. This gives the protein CASSEGLAGSEQYF.

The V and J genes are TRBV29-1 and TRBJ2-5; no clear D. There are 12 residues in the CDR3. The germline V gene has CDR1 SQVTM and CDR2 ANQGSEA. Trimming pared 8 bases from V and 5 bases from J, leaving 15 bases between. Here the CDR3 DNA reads TGCAGCTGCCGCCCAGGCAGTGAGACCCAGTACTTC. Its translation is CSCRPGSETQYF.

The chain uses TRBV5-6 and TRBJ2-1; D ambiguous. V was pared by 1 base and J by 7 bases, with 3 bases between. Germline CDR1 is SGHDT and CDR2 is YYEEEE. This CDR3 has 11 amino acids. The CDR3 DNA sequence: TGTGCCAGCAGCTTGCATAATGAGCAGTTCTTC. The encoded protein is CASSLHNEQFF. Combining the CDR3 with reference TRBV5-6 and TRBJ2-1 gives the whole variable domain DAGVTQSPTHLIKTRGQQVTLRCSPKSGHDTVSWYQQALGQGPQFIFQYYEEEERQRGNFPDRFSGHQFPNYSSELNVNALLLGDSALYLCASSLHNEQFFGPGTRLTVL.

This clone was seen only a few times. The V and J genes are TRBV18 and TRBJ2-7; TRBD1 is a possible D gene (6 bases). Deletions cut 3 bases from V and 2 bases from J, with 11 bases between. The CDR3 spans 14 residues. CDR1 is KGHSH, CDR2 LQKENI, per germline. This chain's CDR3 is CASSPGPGAYEQYF. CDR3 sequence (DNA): TGTGCCAGCTCACCGGGGCCAGGGGCCTACGAGCAGTACTTC.

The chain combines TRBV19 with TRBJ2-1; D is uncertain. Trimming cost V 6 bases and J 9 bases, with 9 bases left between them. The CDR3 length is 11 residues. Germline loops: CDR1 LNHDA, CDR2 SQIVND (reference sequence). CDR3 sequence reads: CASRYIGEQFF. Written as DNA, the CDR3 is TGTGCCAGTAGGTATATCGGTGAGCAGTTCTTC. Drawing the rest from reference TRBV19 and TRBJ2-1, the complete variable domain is DGGITQSPKYLFRKEGQNVTLSCEQNLNHDAMYWYRQDPGQGLRLIYYSQIVNDFQKGDIAEGYSVSREKKESFPLTVTSAQKNPTAFYLCASRYIGEQFFGPGTRLTVL.

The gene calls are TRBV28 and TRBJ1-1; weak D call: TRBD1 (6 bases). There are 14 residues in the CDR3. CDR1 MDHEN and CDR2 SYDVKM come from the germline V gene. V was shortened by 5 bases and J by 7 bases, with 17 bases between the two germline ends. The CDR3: CASSRGGLIIEAFF. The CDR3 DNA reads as TGTGCCAGCAGTAGAGGGGGGTTGATCATTGAAGCTTTCTTT.

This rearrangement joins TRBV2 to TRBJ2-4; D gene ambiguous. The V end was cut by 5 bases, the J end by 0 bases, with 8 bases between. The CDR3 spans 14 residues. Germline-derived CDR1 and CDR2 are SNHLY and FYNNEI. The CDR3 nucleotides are TGTGCCAGCAGTCTACACCTAGCCAAAAACATTCAGTACTTC. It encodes CASSLHLAKNIQYF. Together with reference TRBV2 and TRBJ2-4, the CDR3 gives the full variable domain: EPEVTQTPSHQVTQMGQEVILRCVPISNHLYFYWYRQILGQKVEFLVSFYNNEISEKSEIFDDQFSVERPDGSNFTLKIRSTKLEDSAMYFCASSLHLAKNIQYFGAGTRLSVL.

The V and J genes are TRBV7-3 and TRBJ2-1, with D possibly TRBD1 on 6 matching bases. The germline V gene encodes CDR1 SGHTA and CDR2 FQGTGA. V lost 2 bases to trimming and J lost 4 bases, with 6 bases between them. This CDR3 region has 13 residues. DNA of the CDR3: TGTGCCAGCAGCTTAGGACAGTACAATGAGCAGTTCTTC. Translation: CASSLGQYNEQFF.

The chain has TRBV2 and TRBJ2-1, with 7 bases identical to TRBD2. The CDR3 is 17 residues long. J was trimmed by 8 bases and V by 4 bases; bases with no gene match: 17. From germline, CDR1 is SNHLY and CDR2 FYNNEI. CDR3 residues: CASSVSVETSSLHEQFF. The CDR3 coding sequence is TGTGCCAGCAGTGTATCCGTGGAGACTAGCTCCCTGCATGAGCAGTTCTTC.

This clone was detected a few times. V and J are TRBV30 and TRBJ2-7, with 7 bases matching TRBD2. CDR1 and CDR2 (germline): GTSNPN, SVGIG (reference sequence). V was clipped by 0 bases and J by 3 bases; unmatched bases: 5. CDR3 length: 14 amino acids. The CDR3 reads CAWSVRLAHYEQYF. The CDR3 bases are TGTGCCTGGAGTGTACGACTAGCCCACTACGAGCAGTACTTC.

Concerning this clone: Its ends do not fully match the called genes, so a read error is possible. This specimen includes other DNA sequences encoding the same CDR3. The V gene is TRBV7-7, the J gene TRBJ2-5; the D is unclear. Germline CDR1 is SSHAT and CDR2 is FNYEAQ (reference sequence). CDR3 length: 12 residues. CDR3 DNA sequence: TGTGCTAGCAGCTTAGATAGAGAGACCCAGTACTTC. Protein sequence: CASSLDRETQYF.

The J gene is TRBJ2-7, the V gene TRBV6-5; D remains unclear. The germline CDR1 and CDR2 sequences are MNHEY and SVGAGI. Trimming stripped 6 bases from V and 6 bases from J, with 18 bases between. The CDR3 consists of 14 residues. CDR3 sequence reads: CASRLTALGSEQYF. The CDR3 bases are TGTGCCAGCAGGCTGACTGCCTTAGGCAGCGAGCAGTACTTC.

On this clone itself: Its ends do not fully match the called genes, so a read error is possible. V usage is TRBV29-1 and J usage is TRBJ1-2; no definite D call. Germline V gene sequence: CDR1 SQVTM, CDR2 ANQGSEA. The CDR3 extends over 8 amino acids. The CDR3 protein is CSDTSGIF. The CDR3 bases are TGCAGCGACACCAGTGGAATCTTC.

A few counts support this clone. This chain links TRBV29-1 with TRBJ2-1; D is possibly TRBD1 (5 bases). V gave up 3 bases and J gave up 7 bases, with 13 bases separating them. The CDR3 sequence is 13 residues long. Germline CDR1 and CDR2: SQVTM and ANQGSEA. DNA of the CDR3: TGCAGCGTTGACAGGCAGGGTGGGAATGAGCAGTTCTTC. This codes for CSVDRQGGNEQFF.

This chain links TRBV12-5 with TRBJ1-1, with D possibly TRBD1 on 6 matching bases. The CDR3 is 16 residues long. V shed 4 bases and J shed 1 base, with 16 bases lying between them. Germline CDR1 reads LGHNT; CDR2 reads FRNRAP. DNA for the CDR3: TGTGCTAGTGGTTCCTCGATGAGGGGACAGAACACTGAAGCTTTCTTT. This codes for CASGSSMRGQNTEAFF.

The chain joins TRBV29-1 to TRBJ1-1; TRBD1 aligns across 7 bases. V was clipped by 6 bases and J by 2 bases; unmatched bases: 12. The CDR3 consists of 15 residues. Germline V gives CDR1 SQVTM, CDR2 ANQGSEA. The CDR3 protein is CSVGGLTGNNTEAFF. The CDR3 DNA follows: TGCAGCGTCGGGGGTTTGACAGGGAATAACACTGAAGCTTTCTTT.

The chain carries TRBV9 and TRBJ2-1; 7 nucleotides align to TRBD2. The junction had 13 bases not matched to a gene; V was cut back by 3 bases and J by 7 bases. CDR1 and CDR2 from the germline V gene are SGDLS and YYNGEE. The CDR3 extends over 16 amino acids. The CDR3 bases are TGTGCCAGCAGCGGGTCCCTAGCGGTCCCCGGGAATGAGCAGTTCTTC. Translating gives CASSGSLAVPGNEQFF.

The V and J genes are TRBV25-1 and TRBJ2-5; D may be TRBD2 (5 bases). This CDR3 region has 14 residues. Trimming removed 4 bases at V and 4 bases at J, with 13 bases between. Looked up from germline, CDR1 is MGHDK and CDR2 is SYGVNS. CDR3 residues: CASSGAGAAETQYF. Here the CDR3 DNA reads TGTGCCAGCAGTGGGGCGGGCGCCGCAGAGACCCAGTACTTC.